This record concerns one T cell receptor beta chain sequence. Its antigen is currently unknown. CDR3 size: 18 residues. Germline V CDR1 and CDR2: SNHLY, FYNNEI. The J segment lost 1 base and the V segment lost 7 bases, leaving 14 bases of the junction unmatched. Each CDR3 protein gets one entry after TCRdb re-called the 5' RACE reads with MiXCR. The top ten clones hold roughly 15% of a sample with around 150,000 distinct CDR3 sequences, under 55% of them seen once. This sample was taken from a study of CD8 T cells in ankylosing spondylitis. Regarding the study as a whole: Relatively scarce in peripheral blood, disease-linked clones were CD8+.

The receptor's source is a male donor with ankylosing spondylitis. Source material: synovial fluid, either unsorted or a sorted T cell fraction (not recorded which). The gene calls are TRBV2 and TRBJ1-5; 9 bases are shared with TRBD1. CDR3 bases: TGTGCCAGCACCCGAAGGGACAGGGAAGAGGGGAGCAATCAGCCCCAGCATTTT. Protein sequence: CASTRRDREEGSNQPQHF.